The present entry profiles one T cell receptor (beta chain) with its context. What it binds is unknown. This sample was taken from a study of cytomegalovirus exposure and HLA in healthy donors. Study-level points and caveats: V- and J-gene trimming of TCR beta was linked (in a later analysis) to a missense DCLRE1C variant.

With 60 Vbeta and 13 Jbeta primers, the PCR was carried out. This table comes from immunoSEQ multiplex PCR, and its TCRdb copy is limited to in-frame clones, with some not included. Here the sample spans 90,000 or so clones, roughly 71% being singletons. The source of this sequence is a woman aged 18-35 years in good health and CMV-seropositive. Sequencing was performed on PBMCs.

The chain's CDR3 is CASSLSGTGGYGYTF. The CDR3 bases are TGTGCCAGTAGTCTGTCCGGGACAGGGGGCTATGGCTACACCTTC. The chain joins TRBV19 to TRBJ1-2, with TRBD1 matching over 11 bases. Losses at the gene ends were 5 bases for V and 4 bases for J; bases not matched to a gene: 6. The CDR3 sequence is 15 residues long. The germline V gene has CDR1 LNHDA and CDR2 SQIVND (reference sequence).